This entry features one T cell receptor (beta chain) sequence. What it binds is not known. TCRdb processed the 5' RACE reads anew with MiXCR; each CDR3 protein has one entry. The sample has roughly 300,000 distinct CDR3 sequences, over 7% seen once. The CDR3 length is 13 residues. J gave up 6 bases and V 4 bases, and 9 bases lay outside the gene matches. Per germline, CDR1 SQVTM and CDR2 ANQGSEA. These data belong to a study of T-cell memory formation after mild COVID-19. The study, taken as a whole, reports: Mainly in CM and EM were contracting CD4+ clones; CD8+ were in EMRA.

This sequence was found in a man between 18 and 29 years old who had mild COVID-19 (a few samples of this study predate the infection). Cell type and time point are not known. The chain joins TRBV29-1 to TRBJ2-7; 7 bases align to TRBD2. Sequencing input: PBMCs or a T cell subset sorted from them (not recorded which). The CDR3 sequence: CSVVRGLGSEQYF. The DNA of the CDR3 is TGCAGCGTTGTCCGCGGACTAGGGAGCGAGCAGTACTTC.